The 18 T cell receptor beta chains below all came from one sample that was sequenced in a study of blood T cells in healthy people across ages. A second PCR of about 6 to 12 cycles used a sample-barcoded 5' primer and a J-beta primer mix. TCRdb independently ran MiXCR on the 5' RACE reads; one entry per CDR3 protein. The repertoire holds fewer than 2,000,000 distinct CDR3 sequences, 39% seen once, with roughly 23% in the top ten. Sequenced material: blood. These receptors originate from a human donor in good health.

The chain recombines TRBV5-1 with TRBJ2-3; D gene unclear. The CDR3 contains 14 residues. Germline CDR1 SGHRS, CDR2 YFSETQ. With 3 bases removed from V and 0 bases from J, the gap between germline ends came to 8 bases. The CDR3, as DNA: TGCGCCAGCAGCTACCACTCTAGCACAGATACGCAGTATTTT. As protein: CASSYHSSTDTQYF.

The chain couples TRBV4-1 to TRBJ1-5; D is possibly TRBD1 (5 bases). Trimming removed 0 bases at V and 5 bases at J, with 11 bases between. Germline CDR1 is MGHRA and CDR2 is YSYEKL. The CDR3 contains 15 residues. CDR3 region: CASSQDSQGYQPQHF. The CDR3 DNA sequence: TGCGCCAGCAGCCAAGATAGCCAGGGTTATCAGCCCCAGCATTTT.

This chain joins TRBV9 and TRBJ2-3; TRBD2 agrees at 8 bases. This CDR3 spans 16 amino acids. In germline, CDR1 is SGDLS, CDR2 YYNGEE. V was pared by 0 bases and J by 4 bases, with 7 bases of the junction left unmatched. CDR3 amino acids: CASSVVDGGAADTQYF. CDR3 bases: TGTGCCAGCAGCGTAGTCGACGGGGGGGCGGCAGATACGCAGTATTTT. Full variable domain (rest looked up from reference TRBV9 and TRBJ2-3): DSGVTQTPKHLITATGQRVTLRCSPRSGDLSVYWYQQSLDQGLQFLIQYYNGEERAKGNILERFSAQQFPDLHSELNLSSLELGDSALYFCASSVVDGGAADTQYFGPGTRLTVL.

A few counts support this clonotype. The chain uses TRBV29-1 and TRBJ2-4; no firm D call. Judging by the DNA end, TRBJ2-7 fits better; the J call may be wrong. CDR3 length equals 13 residues. Germline CDR1 SQVTM, CDR2 ANQGSEA. CDR3 region: CSVDRGRRNEQYF. The CDR3, as DNA: TGCAGCGTTGACCGAGGACGGAGAAACGAGCAGTACTTC.

V and J are TRBV4-3 and TRBJ1-1; possible D gene TRBD1, 5 bases. Germline V gene sequence: CDR1 LGHNA, CDR2 YSLEER. CDR3 length equals 16 residues. Trimming removed 0 bases from V and 2 bases from J, with 13 bases in between. The CDR3 region is CASSQDRRGGNTEAFF. CDR3 nucleotides: TGCGCCAGCAGCCAAGATAGGAGGGGAGGAAACACTGAAGCTTTCTTT.

This clonotype was observed many times. The genes are TRBV11-2 and TRBJ2-5, with D unresolved. V was pared by 2 bases and J by 5 bases, with 6 bases between. Germline CDR1 SGHAT, CDR2 FQNNGV. The CDR3 covers 12 residues. Written as DNA, the CDR3 is TGTGCCAGCAGCTTAAGCCTCGAGACCCAGTACTTC. It encodes CASSLSLETQYF.

A remark on this clonotype: At one end, the junction sequence differs from germline, possibly due to a read error. This rearrangement joins TRBV6-1 to TRBJ2-5; 10 bases are a match to TRBD2. The CDR3 is 14 residues long. From germline, CDR1 is MNHNS and CDR2 SASEGT. This CDR3 is CASKAGGARETQYF. CDR3 sequence (DNA): TGTGCCAGCAAAGCGGGGGGGGCGAGAGAGACCCAGTACTTT.

Points on this clonotype: At one end the junction does not follow the germline gene, possibly because of a read error. V gene TRBV19 combines with J gene TRBJ1-2; D not resolved. The V gene's germline CDR1 is LNHDA and CDR2 SQIVND (reference sequence). The CDR3 spans 13 residues. The CDR3, as DNA: TGTGCCAGTAGTATTGAAGGCAGACGTGGCTGCATCTTC. Residues: CASSIEGRRGCIF.

The chain has TRBV15 and TRBJ2-1, with no clear D. The CDR3 extends over 14 amino acids. V lost 1 base and J 10 bases, leaving 14 bases between the germline ends. CDR1 and CDR2 from the germline V gene are LNHNV and YYDKDF (reference sequence). CDR3 coding DNA: TGTGCCACCAGCAGAGGTGAGAGCTCCTACGAGCAGTTCTTC. Translation: CATSRGESSYEQFF.

As DNA, the CDR3 is TGTGCCATCAGTGAGTCTAGCAGCACAGATACGCAGTATTTT. This gives the protein CAISESSSTDTQYF. The chain combines TRBV10-3 with TRBJ2-3; no reliable D call. Germline loops: CDR1 ENHRY, CDR2 SYGVKD. Trimming took off 0 bases at V and 0 bases at J, with 4 bases between the two ends. This CDR3 has 14 amino acids.

The sample holds a few counts of this clonotype. The rearrangement links TRBV29-1 to TRBJ2-5; D not resolved. The CDR3 runs 10 residues. Germline CDR1 SQVTM, CDR2 ANQGSEA. Trimming left V 4 bases short and J 6 bases short, with 6 bases between. CDR3 amino acids: CSVVYQTQYF. CDR3 bases: TGCAGCGTTGTCTACCAGACCCAGTACTTC.

J is TRBJ2-1 and V is TRBV27; the D gene is possibly TRBD2 (6 bases). Germline V lookup: CDR1 MNHEY, CDR2 SMNVEV (reference sequence). V lost 5 bases, J lost 0 bases, and 17 bases lay in between. The CDR3 is 17 residues long. The CDR3 DNA is TGTGCCAGCAGTCTGGGAGAGCGGGTCAGCTCCTACAATGAGCAGTTCTTC. It is translated as CASSLGERVSSYNEQFF.

Worth noting for this clonotype: At one end the junction does not follow the germline gene, possibly because of a read error. The chain uses TRBV4-2 and TRBJ1-2; the match to TRBD1 covers 8 bases. This CDR3 region has 16 residues. CDR1 and CDR2 from the germline V gene are LGHNA and YNFKEQ. Written as DNA, the CDR3 is TGTGCCGGCAGCGTTACGATAGGACAGGGAGACTATGGTTACACCTTC. This translates into CAGSVTIGQGDYGYTF.

The J gene is TRBJ1-2, the V gene TRBV6-5; D gene unclear. CDR1 MNHEY and CDR2 SVGAGI come from the germline V gene. V lost 7 bases and J 6 bases, leaving 15 bases between the germline ends. The CDR3 has 13 residues. This CDR3 is CASTALSGDGYTF. The CDR3 bases are TGTGCCAGCACCGCCCTCTCTGGGGATGGCTACACCTTC.

V gene TRBV29-1 combines with J gene TRBJ2-7; 9 bases are a match to TRBD2. Trimming at V came to 6 bases and at J to 0 bases, leaving 6 bases not matched to a gene. Germline V CDR1 and CDR2: SQVTM, ANQGSEA. CDR3 length: 14 amino acids. The CDR3: CSVFSGGPSYEQYF. CDR3 nucleotide sequence: TGCAGCGTGTTCAGCGGGGGGCCCTCCTACGAGCAGTACTTC.

The rearrangement joins TRBV6-2 or TRBV6-3 to TRBJ1-5, with TRBD1 as a possible D gene (6 bases). Trimming took 6 bases from V and 6 from J, leaving 15 bases between them. The CDR3 is 14 amino acids. Germline assignment: CDR1 MNHEY and CDR2 SVGEGT. Here the CDR3 reads CASRQAGVSQPQHF. The CDR3 region has the DNA TGTGCCAGCAGACAGGCAGGGGTGAGTCAGCCCCAGCATTTT.

This clonotype was counted only a few times. This chain connects TRBV7-9 to TRBJ2-7, with TRBD1 as a possible D gene (5 bases). Between the trimmed V and J ends, which lost 3 bases and 2 bases, there was a span of 17 bases. Germline V lookup: CDR1 SEHNR, CDR2 FQNEAQ (reference sequence). CDR3 length equals 16 residues. The CDR3 bases are TGTGCCAGCAGCTTCCCGGGCAGGGATAAAACCTACGAGCAGTACTTC. Protein product: CASSFPGRDKTYEQYF. Drawing the rest from reference TRBV7-9 and TRBJ2-7, the complete variable domain is DTGVSQNPRHKITKRGQNVTFRCDPISEHNRLYWYRQTLGQGPEFLTYFQNEAQLEKSRLLSDRFSAERPKGSFSTLEIQRTEQGDSAMYLCASSFPGRDKTYEQYFGPGTRLTVT.

V gene TRBV6-5 combines with J gene TRBJ2-2, with D possibly being TRBD1 (5 bases). The CDR3 extends over 15 amino acids. Trimming took 2 bases from V and 5 from J, leaving 12 bases between them. Germline CDR1 MNHEY, CDR2 SVGAGI. CDR3 nucleotides: TGTGCCAGCAGTTACGGTGGGGCCGGGACCGGGGAGCTGTTTTTT. It encodes CASSYGGAGTGELFF.